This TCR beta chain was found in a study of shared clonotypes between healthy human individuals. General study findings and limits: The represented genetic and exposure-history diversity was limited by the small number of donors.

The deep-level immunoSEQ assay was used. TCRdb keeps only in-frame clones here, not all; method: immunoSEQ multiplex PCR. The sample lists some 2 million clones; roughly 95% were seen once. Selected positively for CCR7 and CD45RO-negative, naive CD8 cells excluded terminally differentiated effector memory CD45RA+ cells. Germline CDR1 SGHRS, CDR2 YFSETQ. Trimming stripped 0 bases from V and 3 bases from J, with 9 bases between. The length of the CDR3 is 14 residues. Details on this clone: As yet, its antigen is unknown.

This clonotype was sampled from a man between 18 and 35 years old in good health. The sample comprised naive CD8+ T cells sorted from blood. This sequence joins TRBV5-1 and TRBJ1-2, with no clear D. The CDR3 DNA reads TGCGCCAGCAGCTTGGGGGAAATGGACTATGGCTACACCTTC. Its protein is CASSLGEMDYGYTF.